Listed below are T cell receptor beta chains from one sample, sequenced in a study of cytotoxic CD8 clonotypes in ibrutinib-treated CLL. The assay was immunoSEQ multiplex PCR, and TCRdb's table has in-frame clones only and misses some. The repertoire holds some 85,000 clones, with 60% to 80% as singletons. The specimen comprised PBMCs, sampled after 24 months of ibrutinib treatment. These receptors all stem from a human donor with chronic lymphocytic leukemia. Both conserved end residues are part of each CDR3. A D gene is named only where the DNA matches it firmly.

>15|.|TRBV5-4|TRBJ1-2
CASTAERASNYGYTF
>13|.|TRBV7-2|TRBJ1-2
CASSRPGPYGYTF
>15|TRBD1|TRBV7-2|TRBJ2-5
CASSLWGQGSETQYF
>15|TRBD1|TRBV19|TRBJ1-5
CASSRPGTGAQPQHF
>11|.|TRBV6-1|TRBJ2-1
CASGGFNEQFF
>15|.|TRBV5-1|TRBJ2-2
CASSLAGGGTGELFF
>17|TRBD2|TRBV18|TRBJ2-1
CASSPPTSGRNFPEQFF
>13|.|TRBV6-5|TRBJ2-5
CASSAGTAGTQYF
>14|.|TRBV19|TRBJ1-1
CASSIWGQNTEAFF
>16|TRBD2|TRBV5-4|TRBJ2-3
CASSNRTSGSADTQYF
>17|TRBD2|TRBV19|TRBJ2-7
CASSIGGLAGGSYEQYF
>15|.|TRBV28|TRBJ2-6
CASSFPGTGANVLTF
>16|.|TRBV7-9|TRBJ1-4
CASSLDLSGRAEKLFF
>14|.|TRBV5-1|TRBJ2-2
CASILDTNTGELFF
>17|.|TRBV7-9|TRBJ2-6
CASSLALGTSGANVLTF
>14|.|TRBV18|TRBJ1-2
CASSPGGVSSGYTF
>18|TRBD1|TRBV28|TRBJ1-2
CASTSPPGQGGANYGYTF
>10|.|TRBV2|TRBJ2-7
CASTGNEQYF
>15|.|TRBV2|TRBJ2-3
CASGGLAASTDTQYF
>16|.|TRBV9|TRBJ2-2
CASSEVGTLSTGELFF
>13|.|TRBV27|TRBJ1-5
CASSLSGNQPQHF
>13|.|TRBV5-4|TRBJ2-5
CASSFKGIETQYF
>18|.|TRBV23-1|TRBJ2-3
CASRQRALGGPSTDTQYF
>12|.|TRBV19|TRBJ2-5
CAYTGPQETQYF
>15|TRBD1|TRBV30|TRBJ2-7
CAWREGQGLFYEQYF
>15|TRBD1|TRBV19|TRBJ1-1
CASSRRGQGRTEAFF
>18|TRBD2|TRBV9|TRBJ2-1
CASSVAPPSGSSYNEQFF
>15|.|TRBV28|TRBJ1-3
CALSSRTSERNTIYF
>13|.|TRBV7-6|TRBJ1-4
CASSSTVGEKLFF
>13|.|TRBV29-1|TRBJ1-1
CSVARHSNTEAFF
>15|.|TRBV19|TRBJ1-1
CASMNQAGRATEAFF
>15|TRBD1|TRBV7-9|TRBJ1-5
CASSLTQGANQPQHF
>12|.|TRBV5-5|TRBJ2-7
CASSPPTEEQYF
>14|.|TRBV28|TRBJ2-7
CATRPPGAAYEQYF
>14|TRBD1|TRBV2|TRBJ1-1
CASTRVGTGGRTFF
>19|TRBD1|TRBV9|TRBJ2-3
CASSAKDNRGRLGTDTQYF
>13|TRBD2|TRBV6-4|TRBJ2-7
CASSVERGYEQYF
>16|.|TRBV25-1|TRBJ2-3
CASSRRGGMGTDTQYF
>17|TRBD2|TRBV7-9|TRBJ2-3
CASSQRWTSGRGDTQYF
>12|.|TRBV9|TRBJ2-3
CASSVADDTQYF
>13|.|TRBV28|TRBJ1-5
CASSLSGNQPQHF
>11|.|TRBV20-1|TRBJ2-7
CSAPHSYEQYF
>16|TRBD2|TRBV9|TRBJ2-2
CASSPPTSDFTGELFF
>15|.|TRBV13|TRBJ2-3
CASSRRVGGPDTQYF
>12|.|TRBV6-1|TRBJ2-7
CASSGRLNEQYF
>15|TRBD1|TRBV7-9|TRBJ1-3
CATKPGTVSGNTIYF